This T cell receptor (beta chain) was identified in a study of blood T cell repertoires in COVID-19. Study context: From T cells, B-cell-depleted T cells, or PBMCs came the material, which was cDNA or gDNA.

Methods used by the authors: Estimates of nucleated cell counts were drawn from the amplification of reference gene primers. The protocol was immunoSEQ multiplex PCR, while the TCRdb copy is restricted to in-frame clones and leaves out a portion. D and trimming come from the DNA, and the V and J calls and clone size come from that table. The sample contains more than 350,000 clones, 85% to 90% of which appear only once. The CDR3 length is 11 residues. The germline V gene has CDR1 MDHEN and CDR2 SYDVKM. Deletions cut 4 bases from V and 4 bases from J, with 4 bases between. The sample holds one count of this clone. Different DNA sequences within this sample yield the same CDR3. Participant-given clinical history determined each cohort assignment.

The clonotype comes from a woman aged 45 to 65 who had recovered from COVID-19. Material: PBMCs or T cells enriched from blood (not recorded which). The V gene is TRBV28, the J gene TRBJ1-2, with D hard to call. The CDR3 nucleotides are TGTGCCAGCAGTTCGGTCTATGGCTACACCTTC. It specifies CASSSVYGYTF.